This entry lists 27 T cell receptor beta chains sequenced from one sample in a study of identical twins. TCRdb processed the 5' RACE reads anew with MiXCR; each CDR3 protein has one entry. The sample consists of some 250,000 distinct CDR3 sequences, 6% to 7% of them appearing once. In addition, the sample was reused for a study of T cells expressing NK-cell markers.

Material for sequencing was CD8+ T cells sorted from blood. These receptors all come from a woman in her late teens or twenties in good health.

The genes are TRBV5-6 and TRBJ1-2, with D hard to call. Per the germline V gene, CDR1 is SGHDT and CDR2 is YYEEEE. Trimming took off 2 bases at V and 0 bases at J, with 11 bases between the two ends. CDR3 length: 15 amino acids. For the CDR3, the DNA is TGTGCCAGCAGCTTTGGACTAGGCACTAACTATGGCTACACCTTC. Protein sequence: CASSFGLGTNYGYTF. The complete variable domain, with remaining parts taken from reference TRBV5-6 and TRBJ1-2, reads DAGVTQSPTHLIKTRGQQVTLRCSPKSGHDTVSWYQQALGQGPQFIFQYYEEEERQRGNFPDRFSGHQFPNYSSELNVNALLLGDSALYLCASSFGLGTNYGYTFGSGTRLTVV.

This clonotype was seen more than once but under ten times. The V and J genes are TRBV7-8 and TRBJ2-1; D perhaps matches TRBD2 (6 bases). The V and J ends lost 1 base and 11 bases respectively, with 15 bases between them. The CDR3 contains 14 residues. Germline CDR1 reads SGHVS; CDR2 reads FQNEAQ. In DNA form, the CDR3 reads TGTGCCAGCAGCTTAGACGTATCGGCGGGGAAGCAGTTCTTC. Its translation: CASSLDVSAGKQFF.

This clonotype was detected only a few times. The chain couples TRBV9 to TRBJ1-5; perhaps TRBD1 as D (5 bases). V was cut by 3 bases and J by 9 bases, with 19 bases left in between. The CDR3 runs 15 residues. Germline V gives CDR1 SGDLS, CDR2 YYNGEE. CDR3 region: CASSGGDGTLRPQHF. The CDR3 region has the DNA TGTGCCAGCAGCGGGGGCGATGGCACCTTAAGGCCCCAGCATTTT.

This clonotype has more than one count but fewer than ten. The rearrangement joins TRBV5-1 to TRBJ2-1, with D perhaps TRBD2 (5 bases). The CDR3 consists of 13 residues. V was cut by 2 bases and J by 8 bases, with 11 bases left in between. Germline V gene sequence: CDR1 SGHRS, CDR2 YFSETQ. As DNA, the CDR3 is TGCGCCAGCAGCTTTGGGCAGGACTATGAGCAGTTCTTC. This encodes CASSFGQDYEQFF.

This clonotype has ten or more counts. The genes are TRBV5-6 and TRBJ2-7; 7 bases align to TRBD1. The CDR3 covers 13 residues. The germline V gene has CDR1 SGHDT and CDR2 YYEEEE. V lost 0 bases and J lost 5; bases outside the gene matches: 2. CDR3 nucleotides: TGTGCCAGCAGCTTGGGACAGGGAGACGAGCAGTACTTC. This gives the protein CASSLGQGDEQYF.

This clonotype was counted a few times. The chain joins TRBV20-1 to TRBJ2-1, with TRBD2 matching over 9 bases. The CDR3 is 15 amino acids. Germline values: CDR1 DFQATT, CDR2 SNEGSKA (reference sequence). With V trimmed by 5 bases and J by 4 bases, 9 bases remained unmatched. This CDR3 is CSAALAGESYNEQFF. In nucleotides, the CDR3 is TGCAGTGCTGCCTTAGCGGGAGAATCGTACAATGAGCAGTTCTTC.

This clonotype showed up many times. This chain connects TRBV7-8 to TRBJ2-1, with TRBD2 matching over 7 bases. CDR1 and CDR2 (germline): SGHVS, FQNEAQ. Unmatched junction bases numbered 5, after V lost 4 bases and J lost 5 bases. This CDR3 comprises 14 residues. CDR3 loop: CASSSVAGHNEQFF. As DNA, the CDR3 is TGTGCCAGCAGCTCCGTAGCGGGCCACAATGAGCAGTTCTTC.

This clonotype was seen at least ten times. The V call is TRBV6-5, the J call TRBJ2-7; possibly TRBD1 for D (6 bases). Germline CDR1 is MNHEY and CDR2 is SVGAGI. V was cut by 5 bases and J by 2 bases, with 10 bases left in between. The CDR3 runs 13 residues. DNA of the CDR3: TGTGCCAGCAGTCACAGGGTAACCTACGAGCAGTACTTC. Translating it yields CASSHRVTYEQYF.

In the case of this clonotype: This clone may be a read error of a much larger clone one base away. The V and J genes are TRBV10-3 and TRBJ2-5, with 7 bases lining up with TRBD2. Germline V gene data show CDR1 as ENHRY and CDR2 as SYGVKD. The CDR3 has 15 residues. The CDR3: CAMSELTSSAETQYF. Here the CDR3 DNA reads TGTGCCATGAGTGAGTTGACTAGCTCCGCGGAGACCCAGTACTTC.

This clonotype was detected ten times or more. The V and J genes are TRBV7-1 and TRBJ1-3; 7 bases match TRBD1. TRBV7-1 is an ORF, and what it does is uncertain. The CDR3 is 22 amino acids. V dropped 1 base and J dropped 0; count of bases not matched to a gene: 21. Here the CDR3 reads CASSSVHIWPPTGTNSGNTIYF. CDR3 nucleotide sequence: TGTGCCAGCAGCTCAGTTCATATTTGGCCTCCGACAGGGACGAACTCTGGAAACACCATATATTTT.

This clonotype was recorded at least ten times. V is TRBV10-2 and J is TRBJ2-3; maybe TRBD2 (5 bases). The CDR3 is 14 residues long. With 3 bases removed from V and 0 bases from J, the gap between germline ends came to 7 bases. Germline V gives CDR1 WSHSY, CDR2 SAAADI. As DNA, the CDR3 is TGCGCCAGCAGTGATGGACTCAGCACAGATACGCAGTATTTT. This gives the protein CASSDGLSTDTQYF.

The chain employs TRBV9 and TRBJ2-1, with TRBD2 matching over 7 bases. Per the germline V gene, CDR1 is SGDLS and CDR2 is YYNGEE. V was pared by 0 bases and J by 4 bases, with 4 bases of the junction left unmatched. The CDR3 consists of 15 residues. CDR3 coding DNA: TGTGCCAGCAGCGTAGGGGGGGGGAGGTACAATGAGCAGTTCTTC. Its translation: CASSVGGGRYNEQFF.

The chain links TRBV27 to TRBJ2-6; 9 positions agree with TRBD1. The CDR3 totals 17 residues. After removal of 3 bases from V and 0 bases from J, the junction contained 3 bases not matched to a gene. Per the germline V gene, CDR1 is MNHEY and CDR2 is SMNVEV (reference sequence). CDR3 sequence: CASSFTGGASGANVLTF. DNA for the CDR3: TGTGCCAGCAGTTTTACAGGGGGCGCCTCTGGGGCCAACGTCCTGACTTTC.

This clonotype showed up many times. The J gene is TRBJ2-5, the V gene TRBV7-9; the D is unclear. The V end lost 5 bases, the J end lost 5 bases, and 15 bases lay between the germline ends. Germline V gene lookup returns CDR1 SEHNR and CDR2 FQNEAQ (reference sequence). CDR3 length equals 14 residues. CDR3 loop: CASSRDRRRETQYF. The CDR3 bases are TGTGCCAGCAGCAGGGATAGGCGTAGGGAGACCCAGTACTTC.

This clonotype was observed a handful of times. The V call is TRBV20-1, the J call TRBJ2-5; D is unclear. Germline-derived CDR1 and CDR2 are DFQATT and SNEGSKA (reference sequence). V shed 3 bases and J shed 4 bases, with 9 bases lying between them. CDR3 length equals 12 residues. CDR3 in DNA: TGCAGTGCTAGGGGCGGCAGAGAGACCCAGTACTTC. As protein: CSARGGRETQYF.

This clonotype was counted a few times. V is TRBV27 and J is TRBJ2-7, with TRBD1 matching over 11 bases. This CDR3 has 15 residues. V dropped 2 bases and J dropped 3; count of bases not matched to a gene: 3. CDR1 MNHEY and CDR2 SMNVEV come from the germline V gene (reference sequence). CDR3 amino acids: CASSLTGQGDYEQYF. The DNA of the CDR3 is TGTGCCAGCAGTTTAACGGGACAGGGGGACTACGAGCAGTACTTC.

This clonotype was recorded at least ten times. The rearrangement uses TRBV29-1 and TRBJ2-1, with TRBD2 matching over 13 bases. The CDR3 has 15 amino acids. CDR1 and CDR2 (germline): SQVTM, ANQGSEA. J was trimmed by 9 bases and V by 8 bases; bases with no gene match: 13. CDR3 sequence (DNA): TGCAGCACAATAACGGGACTAGCGGGATCTGGTGAGCAGTTCTTC. As protein: CSTITGLAGSGEQFF.

The V gene is TRBV18, the J gene TRBJ2-3, with 9 bases that match TRBD2. The CDR3 sequence is 16 residues long. Germline V gene sequence: CDR1 KGHSH, CDR2 LQKENI. Trimming cost V 8 bases and J 5 bases; bases outside gene matches: 14. CDR3 sequence: CASLSSERGALDTQYF. CDR3 coding DNA: TGTGCCAGCCTCTCCTCGGAGCGGGGGGCTCTAGATACGCAGTATTTT.

This chain connects TRBV11-1 to TRBJ2-4; the match to TRBD1 covers 12 bases. This CDR3 spans 18 amino acids. The ends lost 4 bases at V and 0 bases at J; junction bases unmatched: 7. The germline V gene has CDR1 SGHAT and CDR2 FQDESV (reference sequence). In nucleotides, the CDR3 is TGTGCCAGCAGCTCCGGGACAGGGGGCCTTATAGCCAAAAACATTCAGTACTTC. Encoded protein: CASSSGTGGLIAKNIQYF.

This clonotype was counted between two and nine times. CDR3 bases: TGTGCCAGCAGTGATCGGGGGGCCTCCTACGAGCAGTACTTC. It yields the protein CASSDRGASYEQYF. This chain links TRBV2 with TRBJ2-7; possibly TRBD2 for D (7 bases). This CDR3 spans 14 amino acids. Germline CDR1 is SNHLY and CDR2 is FYNNEI. Deletions cut 3 bases from V and 0 bases from J, with 9 bases between.

This clonotype was counted between two and nine times. The V call is TRBV2, the J call TRBJ2-7; D is undetermined. The length of the CDR3 is 12 residues. CDR1 and CDR2 (germline): SNHLY, FYNNEI. The V end was cut by 6 bases, the J end by 3 bases, with 9 bases between. CDR3 DNA sequence: TGTGCCAGCAGGGGCGAGGACTACGAGCAGTACTTC. Protein sequence: CASRGEDYEQYF.

This chain links TRBV3-1 with TRBJ1-4; possible D gene TRBD1, 5 bases. The CDR3 extends over 20 amino acids. The germline CDR1 and CDR2 sequences are LGHDT and YNNKEL (reference sequence). The ends were cut back, 3 bases at V and 0 bases at J, with 23 bases in the middle. CDR3 region: CASSQNQGYRPPATNEKLFF. The CDR3 DNA follows: TGTGCCAGCAGCCAGAATCAGGGATACAGGCCCCCTGCAACTAATGAAAAACTGTTTTTT.

This chain connects TRBV25-1 to TRBJ2-2; D remains ambiguous. The CDR3 totals 13 residues. CDR1 is MGHDK and CDR2 is SYGVNS in the germline V gene. With 7 bases removed from V and 4 bases from J, the gap between germline ends came to 10 bases. CDR3 amino acids: CASTDFLTGELFF. The CDR3 nucleotides are TGTGCCAGCACCGATTTTCTCACCGGGGAGCTGTTTTTT.

Ten or more counts support this clonotype. The V call is TRBV20-1, the J call TRBJ2-7; D uncertain. The ends were cut back, 0 bases at V and 1 base at J, with 10 bases in the middle. Germline lookup yields CDR1 DFQATT and CDR2 SNEGSKA (reference sequence). The length of the CDR3 is 14 residues. DNA for the CDR3: TGCAGTGCTAGAGATCTTGGGGTATCCTACGAGCAGTACTTC. Residues: CSARDLGVSYEQYF.

The chain combines TRBV7-3 with TRBJ2-1; 8 nucleotides line up with TRBD2. In germline, CDR1 is SGHTA, CDR2 FQGTGA. The trim removed 3 bases at V and 10 bases at J, leaving 8 bases unmatched. The CDR3 contains 14 residues. CDR3 residues: CASSLGLGGGEQFF. The CDR3 region has the DNA TGTGCCAGCAGCTTGGGACTAGGCGGTGGCGAGCAGTTCTTC.

This clonotype was detected once. The rearrangement uses TRBV2 and TRBJ1-2; no firm D call. The CDR3 is made up of 13 amino acids. Germline-derived CDR1 and CDR2 are SNHLY and FYNNEI. V was pared by 6 bases and J by 3 bases, with 11 bases between. In DNA form, the CDR3 reads TGTGCCAGCAGATCCGGTGCTGACTATGGCTACACCTTC. It specifies CASRSGADYGYTF. Complete variable domain (other parts from reference TRBV2 and TRBJ1-2): EPEVTQTPSHQVTQMGQEVILRCVPISNHLYFYWYRQILGQKVEFLVSFYNNEISEKSEIFDDQFSVERPDGSNFTLKIRSTKLEDSAMYFCASRSGADYGYTFGSGTRLTVV.

This clonotype was seen ten or more times. This chain connects TRBV3-1 to TRBJ1-1; D is unresolved. Between the trimmed V and J ends, which lost 7 bases and 0 bases, there was a span of 6 bases. CDR3 length equals 12 residues. Germline V CDR1 and CDR2: LGHDT, YNNKEL (reference sequence). The CDR3 here is CASTDLNTEAFF. In nucleotides, the CDR3 is TGTGCCAGCACAGATCTGAACACTGAAGCTTTCTTT.